Below are 32 T cell receptor beta chains sequenced from a single sample in a study of blood T cell repertoires in COVID-19. Using immunoSEQ multiplex PCR, the repertoire was profiled, and TCRdb retains in-frame clones only, with some absent. The sample consists of tens of thousands of clones, around 87% of them appearing once. Sequencing was carried out using peripheral blood. Receptors were obtained from a man older than 75 with acute or convalescent COVID-19.

This clone was observed a single time. This rearrangement joins TRBV18 to TRBJ2-1; D gene uncertain. This CDR3 is built from 13 residues. Trimming took 2 bases from V and 6 from J, leaving 8 bases between them. From germline, CDR1 is KGHSH and CDR2 LQKENI. The CDR3 bases are TGTGCCAGCTCACCAAGAATAGTCAATGAGCAGTTCTTC. Its translation: CASSPRIVNEQFF.

The rearrangement uses TRBV19 and TRBJ2-7, with a weak D call TRBD1 (7 bases). There are 15 residues in the CDR3. Germline CDR1 is LNHDA and CDR2 is SQIVND (reference sequence). V was clipped by 3 bases and J by 3 bases, with 15 bases between them. DNA of the CDR3: TGTGCCAGTAGTATCGCGGTTCAGGGGGGCTACGAGCAGTACTTC. This codes for CASSIAVQGGYEQYF.

This clone turned up a few times. This chain links TRBV12-3 or TRBV12-4 with TRBJ1-2, with D perhaps TRBD1 (6 bases). The length of the CDR3 is 13 residues. V lost 2 bases to trimming and J lost 4 bases, with 8 bases between them. The CDR3 region has the DNA TGTGCCAGCAGTTTACAGGACAGCTATGGCTACACCTTC. Its protein is CASSLQDSYGYTF.

The chain has TRBV19 and TRBJ1-2; D is unclear. The CDR3 contains 11 residues. Looked up from germline, CDR1 is LNHDA and CDR2 is SQIVND (reference sequence). Trimming removed 10 bases at V and 3 bases at J, with 9 bases between. The CDR3 reads CATHRDYGYTF. The CDR3 DNA reads as TGTGCCACCCACCGGGACTATGGCTACACCTTC. The full variable domain, rest sourced from reference TRBV19 and TRBJ1-2, is DGGITQSPKYLFRKEGQNVTLSCEQNLNHDAMYWYRQDPGQGLRLIYYSQIVNDFQKGDIAEGYSVSREKKESFPLTVTSAQKNPTAFYLCATHRDYGYTFGSGTRLTVV.

This chain links TRBV11-1 with TRBJ2-5; possible D gene TRBD2, 6 bases. This CDR3 is 15 amino acids long. Germline V CDR1 and CDR2: SGHAT, FQDESV (reference sequence). Trimming removed 5 bases at V and 4 bases at J, with 17 bases between. Here the CDR3 reads CASSRGGGTRETQYF. The CDR3 region has the DNA TGTGCCAGCAGCCGGGGCGGCGGGACGCGAGAGACCCAGTACTTC.

The chain combines TRBV9 with TRBJ1-2, with 10 bases aligning to TRBD1. CDR1 and CDR2 from the germline V gene are SGDLS and YYNGEE. The junction had 7 bases not matched to a gene; V was cut back by 2 bases and J by 3 bases. This CDR3 contains 16 residues. CDR3 sequence reads: CASSVDWTGGDYGYTF. Written as DNA, the CDR3 is TGTGCCAGCAGCGTTGACTGGACAGGGGGGGACTATGGCTACACCTTC.

V is TRBV11-2 and J is TRBJ2-1; TRBD2 matches 9 bases. The germline V gene has CDR1 SGHAT and CDR2 FQNNGV. This CDR3 has 15 residues. J gave up 6 bases and V 0 bases, and 3 bases lay outside the gene matches. For the CDR3, the DNA is TGTGCCAGCAGCTTAGAGGGACTAGCCTCCAATGAGCAGTTCTTC. As protein: CASSLEGLASNEQFF.

The chain has TRBV11-2 and TRBJ2-7; 9 bases fit TRBD2. This CDR3 is 15 amino acids long. The V gene end was trimmed by 2 bases and the J gene end by 0 bases; junction bases not matched to a gene: 2. In germline, CDR1 is SGHAT, CDR2 FQNNGV. The CDR3 bases are TGTGCCAGCAGCTTAAGCGGGGGGAGCTCCTACGAGCAGTACTTC. Residues: CASSLSGGSSYEQYF.

CDR3 sequence: CASSPGSLTGNQPQHF. CDR3 nucleotide sequence: TGTGCCAGCAGCCCAGGGTCCTTGACAGGAAATCAGCCCCAGCATTTT. J is TRBJ1-5 and V is TRBV7-9; TRBD1 might be the D (6 bases). This CDR3 has 16 residues. The ends were cut back, 5 bases at V and 4 bases at J, with 18 bases in the middle. Germline V gene sequence: CDR1 SEHNR, CDR2 FQNEAQ (reference sequence).

J is TRBJ1-5 and V is TRBV30; 7 positions match TRBD1. The CDR3 extends over 13 amino acids. From germline, CDR1 is GTSNPN and CDR2 SVGIG (reference sequence). V lost 0 bases to trimming and J lost 9 bases; unmatched junction nucleotides: 5. As DNA, the CDR3 is TGTGCCTGGAGTGTGAGGGGGCCGCGGCCCCAGCATTTT. Protein product: CAWSVRGPRPQHF. Complete variable domain (other parts from reference TRBV30 and TRBJ1-5): SQTIHQWPATLVQPVGSPLSLECTVEGTSNPNLYWYRQAAGRGLQLLFYSVGIGQISSEVPQNLSASRPQDRQFILSSKKLLLSDSGFYLCAWSVRGPRPQHFGDGTRLSIL.

In this sample, this clone turned up once. The same CDR3 also results from other DNA sequences found in this sample. V gene TRBV12-3 or TRBV12-4 combines with J gene TRBJ1-2; D perhaps matches TRBD1 (5 bases). Trimming shortened V by 5 bases and J by 2 bases, and 9 bases separated the two germline ends. This CDR3 has 13 amino acids. CDR3 sequence (DNA): TGTGCCAGCAGTCGTACAGGAAACTATGGCTACACCTTC. Its protein product is CASSRTGNYGYTF.

V is TRBV5-6 and J is TRBJ2-3; D remains ambiguous. The CDR3 has 15 residues. Germline V gene lookup returns CDR1 SGHDT and CDR2 YYEEEE. Between the trimmed V and J ends, which lost 0 bases and 2 bases, there was a span of 10 bases. The CDR3 is CASSLGSSLTDTQYF. The CDR3, as DNA: TGTGCCAGCAGCTTGGGGAGTTCCCTCACAGATACGCAGTATTTT.

The genes are TRBV7-9 and TRBJ2-1, with D possibly matching TRBD2 (6 bases). The V gene's germline CDR1 is SEHNR and CDR2 FQNEAQ (reference sequence). V shed 3 bases and J shed 3 bases, with 12 bases lying between them. This CDR3 has 15 residues. DNA of the CDR3: TGTGCCAGCAGCTTGATGGCGGGGATCTACAATGAGCAGTTCTTC. Its translation is CASSLMAGIYNEQFF.

This chain uses TRBV30 with TRBJ1-3; TRBD1 matches 7 bases. The CDR3 has 14 residues. Germline loops: CDR1 GTSNPN, CDR2 SVGIG (reference sequence). V lost 7 bases, J lost 0 bases, and 6 bases stayed unmatched. CDR3 in DNA: TGTGCCTTGACAGGGCCAGACTCTGGAAACACCATATATTTT. This encodes CALTGPDSGNTIYF.

This chain connects TRBV18 to TRBJ2-1, with TRBD1 matching 8 bases. From germline, CDR1 is KGHSH and CDR2 LQKENI. The CDR3 has 15 residues. The V segment lost 4 bases and the J segment 2 bases; nucleotides outside the gene matches: 4. CDR3 nucleotides: TGTGCCAGCTCACGTGGACAGGGTCCCTACAATGAGCAGTTCTTC. Amino acid sequence: CASSRGQGPYNEQFF.

V gene TRBV28 combines with J gene TRBJ1-5; 7 bases align to TRBD1. The CDR3 covers 16 residues. V lost 4 bases and J lost 1; bases outside the gene matches: 7. Per the germline V gene, CDR1 is MDHEN and CDR2 is SYDVKM. This CDR3 reads CASSSPGTASNQPQHF. The CDR3 coding sequence is TGTGCCAGCAGTTCCCCCGGGACAGCCAGCAATCAGCCCCAGCATTTT.

This clone was observed once. The CDR3 protein is CASSSTGGLSEKLFF. The CDR3 DNA is TGTGCCAGCAGTTCCACAGGGGGCTTGAGTGAAAAACTGTTTTTT. The chain carries TRBV28 and TRBJ1-4; 9 bases match TRBD1. This CDR3 has 15 amino acids. V shed 4 bases and J 7 bases; nucleotides not matched to a gene: 7. Germline-derived CDR1 and CDR2 are MDHEN and SYDVKM.

The CDR3 loop is CASSFASGDTDTQYF. CDR3 DNA sequence: TGTGCCAGCAGCTTCGCTAGCGGGGACACAGATACGCAGTATTTT. The chain is built from TRBV7-2 and TRBJ2-3; 9 bases match TRBD2. J gave up 2 bases and V 3 bases, and 3 bases lay outside the gene matches. The CDR3 runs to 15 residues. Germline values: CDR1 SGHTA, CDR2 FQGNSA.

The chain combines TRBV28 with TRBJ2-5, with TRBD2 matching over 8 bases. The V gene end was trimmed by 3 bases and the J gene end by 6 bases; junction bases not matched to a gene: 6. Germline V gene sequence: CDR1 MDHEN, CDR2 SYDVKM. This CDR3 has 14 amino acids. The CDR3 bases are TGTGCCAGCAGTTTGGCGGGGGGCTCACAGACCCAGTACTTC. It is translated as CASSLAGGSQTQYF.

This chain links TRBV19 with TRBJ2-7; D perhaps matches TRBD1 (6 bases). The CDR3 sequence is 14 residues long. V lost 7 bases and J lost 6, with 19 bases in between. Per the germline V gene, CDR1 is LNHDA and CDR2 is SQIVND (reference sequence). This CDR3 is CASNYRPDSSEQYF. The CDR3 DNA reads TGTGCCAGTAACTACCGGCCGGACAGCAGCGAGCAGTACTTC.

The J gene is TRBJ2-7, the V gene TRBV19; D is possibly TRBD2 (5 bases). The germline V gene encodes CDR1 LNHDA and CDR2 SQIVND (reference sequence). The CDR3 length is 13 residues. The germline V and J ends were trimmed by 0 bases and 6 bases, with 9 bases remaining between them. The CDR3 spells CASSIDPAVEQYF. The CDR3 DNA sequence: TGTGCCAGTAGTATAGATCCAGCGGTCGAGCAGTACTTC.

The rearrangement uses TRBV6-2 or TRBV6-3 and TRBJ1-5, with no clear D. The CDR3 extends over 15 amino acids. Germline V gives CDR1 MNHEY, CDR2 SVGEGT. The V end was cut by 0 bases, the J end by 1 base, with 7 bases between. CDR3 DNA: TGTGCCAGCAGTTACTCGGAGCAGAGCAATCAGCCCCAGCATTTT. Its translation is CASSYSEQSNQPQHF.

The V call is TRBV7-3, the J call TRBJ1-2; D is possibly TRBD1 (6 bases). Deletions cut 4 bases from V and 4 bases from J, with 16 bases between. Germline loops: CDR1 SGHTA, CDR2 FQGTGA. The CDR3 sequence is 15 residues long. In nucleotides, the CDR3 is TGTGCCAGCAGCTACCAGGACAGCCGTGGCTATGGCTACACCTTC. This codes for CASSYQDSRGYGYTF.

The chain is built from TRBV6-4 and TRBJ2-6; 8 bases line up with TRBD1. The CDR3 runs 16 residues. Germline lookup yields CDR1 MRHNA and CDR2 SNTAGT. The J segment lost 6 bases and the V segment lost 2 bases, leaving 6 bases of the junction unmatched. CDR3 amino acids: CASSDTDREVANVLTF. CDR3 in DNA: TGTGCCAGCAGTGACACGGACAGGGAGGTGGCCAACGTCCTGACTTTC.

This clone was counted only a few times. This chain connects TRBV10-3 to TRBJ1-6; 7 nucleotides agree with TRBD1. The CDR3 runs to 14 residues. The ends lost 6 bases at V and 7 bases at J; junction bases unmatched: 6. Per germline, CDR1 ENHRY and CDR2 SYGVKD. CDR3 DNA sequence: TGTGCCATCAGGGCCAGGGGGGCGAATTCACCCCTCCACTTT. Translation: CAIRARGANSPLHF.

The CDR3 loop is CASSFGGTTGELFF. As DNA, the CDR3 is TGTGCCAGCAGTTTTGGAGGGACCACCGGGGAGCTGTTTTTT. This chain links TRBV27 with TRBJ2-2, with D tentatively TRBD2 (6 bases). The CDR3 consists of 14 residues. Germline CDR1 MNHEY, CDR2 SMNVEV (reference sequence). V was cut by 3 bases and J by 4 bases, with 9 bases left in between.

This sequence joins TRBV18 and TRBJ1-2; 8 bases align to TRBD1. Germline values: CDR1 KGHSH, CDR2 LQKENI. There are 15 residues in the CDR3. V was clipped by 1 base and J by 3 bases; unmatched bases: 4. CDR3 residues: CASSPQAGGDYGYTF. In nucleotides, the CDR3 is TGTGCCAGCTCACCACAGGCAGGGGGCGACTATGGCTACACCTTC.

This chain links TRBV5-5 with TRBJ1-5, with TRBD1 as a possible D gene (6 bases). The germline V gene encodes CDR1 SGHKS and CDR2 YYEKEE (reference sequence). There are 16 residues in the CDR3. V was pared by 0 bases and J by 5 bases, with 15 bases between. CDR3 amino acids: CASSLAEGQGYQPQHF. CDR3 bases: TGTGCCAGCAGCTTGGCAGAAGGGCAGGGGTATCAGCCCCAGCATTTT. Variable domain in full (rest from reference TRBV5-5 and TRBJ1-5): DAGVTQSPTHLIKTRGQQVTLRCSPISGHKSVSWYQQVLGQGPQFIFQYYEKEERGRGNFPDRFSARQFPNYSSELNVNALLLGDSALYLCASSLAEGQGYQPQHFGDGTRLSIL.

The gene calls are TRBV2 and TRBJ1-5; possibly TRBD1 for D (5 bases). Germline CDR1 and CDR2: SNHLY and FYNNEI. V lost 2 bases and J lost 4, with 9 bases in between. CDR3 length equals 14 residues. In DNA, the CDR3 is TGTGCCAGCAGTGAAATCCGGGGGAATCAGCCCCAGCATTTT. Protein: CASSEIRGNQPQHF.

This rearrangement joins TRBV10-3 to TRBJ2-3; 8 bases agree with TRBD2. Unmatched junction bases numbered 7, after V lost 3 bases and J lost 2 bases. The germline V gene encodes CDR1 ENHRY and CDR2 SYGVKD. The CDR3 runs 16 residues. CDR3 loop: CAISDGASGLTDTQYF. The CDR3 DNA follows: TGTGCCATCAGTGATGGGGCTAGCGGGCTCACAGATACGCAGTATTTT.

CDR3 sequence reads: CASNAGVNTGELFF. In DNA form, the CDR3 reads TGTGCCAGCAACGCGGGGGTGAACACCGGGGAGCTGTTTTTT. J is TRBJ2-2 and V is TRBV2; TRBD2 matches at 7 bases. V dropped 7 bases and J dropped 1; count of bases not matched to a gene: 3. The CDR3 sequence is 14 residues long. Per germline, CDR1 SNHLY and CDR2 FYNNEI. The whole variable domain, remainder taken from reference TRBV2 and TRBJ2-2, is EPEVTQTPSHQVTQMGQEVILRCVPISNHLYFYWYRQILGQKVEFLVSFYNNEISEKSEIFDDQFSVERPDGSNFTLKIRSTKLEDSAMYFCASNAGVNTGELFFGEGSRLTVL.

V is TRBV5-1 and J is TRBJ2-3; the match to TRBD2 covers 7 bases. Unmatched junction bases numbered 13, after V lost 2 bases and J lost 7 bases. Germline V gene data show CDR1 as SGHRS and CDR2 as YFSETQ. The CDR3 consists of 16 residues. DNA for the CDR3: TGCGCCAGCAGCTTAGGAGGAGCGGGACCCCGGAATACGCAGTATTTT. Translating gives CASSLGGAGPRNTQYF.